These 32 T cell receptor beta chains were all obtained from the same sample, sequenced in a study of blood T cell repertoires in COVID-19. Some clones are missing from TCRdb's copy, which holds only in-frame ones; the method was immunoSEQ multiplex PCR. The sample lists 120,000 to 150,000 clones; 84% were seen once. Sequenced sample: PBMCs or T cells enriched from blood (not recorded which). The source of these receptors is a woman in her fifties or sixties who had been exposed to COVID-19.

This sequence joins TRBV6-2 or TRBV6-3 and TRBJ2-5; 9 nucleotides match TRBD2. The V and J ends lost 2 bases and 4 bases, in that order; junction bases with no gene match: 11. The CDR3 is made up of 17 amino acids. CDR1 is MNHEY, CDR2 SVGEGT, per germline. The CDR3 protein is CASSYLPSGIIGETQYF. The CDR3 nucleotides read TGTGCCAGCAGTTACCTCCCTAGCGGGATAATAGGAGAGACCCAGTACTTC.

This sequence joins TRBV19 and TRBJ2-4; 7 positions agree with TRBD1. Trimming removed 7 bases from V and 7 bases from J; junction bases left unmatched: 13. The length of the CDR3 is 15 residues. In germline, CDR1 is LNHDA, CDR2 SQIVND (reference sequence). The CDR3 sequence: CASTFQPTGKNIQYF. CDR3 nucleotide sequence: TGTGCCAGTACCTTCCAACCGACAGGGAAGAACATTCAGTACTTC.

The chain uses TRBV21-1 and TRBJ2-7; the tabulated D call, TRBD2, remains unverified against the DNA. TRBV21-1 is given as a pseudogene. The CDR3 loop spans 18 amino acids. CDR3 amino acids: CASSLRSPPSGTTYEQYF. The CDR3, as DNA: TGTGCCAGCAGCCTTAGAAGCCCTCCTAGCGGAACTACCTACGAGCAGTACTTC.

This chain joins TRBV5-1 and TRBJ2-3; 7 bases align to TRBD2. Losses at the gene ends were 2 bases for V and 2 bases for J; bases not matched to a gene: 2. CDR1 SGHRS and CDR2 YFSETQ come from the germline V gene. The CDR3 has 14 amino acids. The CDR3 DNA follows: TGCGCCAGCAGCTTCGGACTAGACACAGATACGCAGTATTTT. This gives the protein CASSFGLDTDTQYF.

This chain uses TRBV27 with TRBJ2-5, with TRBD2 identical over 13 bases. The CDR3 length is 16 residues. Germline loops: CDR1 MNHEY, CDR2 SMNVEV (reference sequence). V lost 7 bases and J lost 2; bases outside the gene matches: 7. The CDR3 loop reads CASTGLAGVGQETQYF. Written as DNA, the CDR3 is TGTGCCAGCACCGGACTAGCGGGGGTAGGACAAGAGACCCAGTACTTC.

The rearrangement uses TRBV5-1 and TRBJ2-1; D may be TRBD2 (5 bases). The CDR3 contains 18 residues. The germline gives CDR1 SGHRS, CDR2 YFSETQ. The germline V and J ends were trimmed by 2 bases and 7 bases, with 25 bases remaining between them. The CDR3 is CASSLSSSAGLSGNEQFF. CDR3 DNA: TGCGCCAGCAGCTTATCTTCGTCGGCAGGACTCTCTGGAAATGAGCAGTTCTTC.

This clone was counted once. In the same sample, other DNA sequences code for this CDR3. The V gene is TRBV5-1, the J gene TRBJ2-3, with D possibly being TRBD2 (6 bases). The CDR3 is 15 amino acids. CDR1 SGHRS and CDR2 YFSETQ come from the germline V gene. V was pared by 0 bases and J by 3 bases, with 11 bases between. The CDR3 region is CASSLAGVGTDTQYF. For the CDR3, the DNA is TGCGCCAGCAGCTTGGCGGGAGTGGGTACAGATACGCAGTATTTT.

The V gene is TRBV10-3, the J gene TRBJ1-3; 10 nucleotides agree with TRBD1. Trimming took 2 bases from V and 8 from J; bases not matched to a gene: 6. The CDR3 totals 15 residues. CDR1 and CDR2 (germline): ENHRY, SYGVKD. The CDR3: CAISEMGTGAYTIYF. The CDR3, as DNA: TGTGCCATCAGTGAGATGGGGACAGGGGCGTACACCATATATTTT.

The genes are TRBV11-2 and TRBJ2-5, with TRBD2 identical over 11 bases. The CDR3 loop spans 15 amino acids. Trimming at V came to 1 base and at J to 4 bases, leaving 2 bases not matched to a gene. CDR1 is SGHAT, CDR2 FQNNGV, per germline. CDR3 in amino acids: CASSLGGTSGETQYF. Here the CDR3 DNA reads TGTGCCAGCAGCTTAGGGGGGACTAGCGGAGAGACCCAGTACTTC.

This sequence joins TRBV4-3 and TRBJ2-1; 10 bases map to TRBD2. The CDR3 contains 17 residues. Germline lookup yields CDR1 LGHNA and CDR2 YSLEER. With 0 bases clipped from V and 8 bases from J, the junction kept 10 bases outside the gene matches. The CDR3: CASSQEGLAGALDEQFF. The CDR3 nucleotides read TGCGCCAGCAGCCAAGAAGGGCTAGCGGGAGCTCTGGATGAGCAGTTCTTC.

The chain combines TRBV27 with TRBJ1-6; the D is unclear. There are 14 residues in the CDR3. The V and J ends lost 5 bases and 8 bases respectively, with 13 bases between them. Germline V gives CDR1 MNHEY, CDR2 SMNVEV (reference sequence). As DNA, the CDR3 is TGTGCCAGCAGTCCTGACATGATTCATTCACCCCTCCACTTT. Protein: CASSPDMIHSPLHF.

The V call is TRBV3-1 (or the pseudogene TRBV3-2), the J call TRBJ2-1, with 8 bases matching TRBD2. Trimming took 5 bases from V and 7 from J; bases not matched to a gene: 7. Germline CDR1 is LGHDT and CDR2 is YNNKEL (reference sequence). There are 14 residues in the CDR3. Written as DNA, the CDR3 is TGTGCCAGCAGCGGGACTAGTACGGGAAATGAGCAGTTCTTC. Its translation is CASSGTSTGNEQFF.

The CDR3 DNA reads as TGCGCCAGCAGCCAAGATGCCCAGGGCTGGCAGCCCCAGCATTTT. This sequence encodes CASSQDAQGWQPQHF. J is TRBJ1-5 and V is TRBV4-1; perhaps TRBD1 as D (5 bases). The V end lost 0 bases, the J end lost 7 bases, and 13 bases lay between the germline ends. The CDR3 covers 15 residues. CDR1 and CDR2 (germline): MGHRA, YSYEKL.

The chain employs TRBV12-3 or TRBV12-4 and TRBJ1-2, with 7 bases lining up with TRBD1. CDR3 size: 13 residues. V dropped 5 bases and J dropped 10; count of bases not matched to a gene: 10. For the CDR3, the DNA is TGTGCCAGCAGTACCGGGACAGAGGGCCTCTACACCTTC. Translated, it gives CASSTGTEGLYTF.

The V call is TRBV2, the J call TRBJ1-6; D unclear. Between the trimmed V and J ends, which lost 3 bases and 10 bases, there was a span of 19 bases. Germline V gene data show CDR1 as SNHLY and CDR2 as FYNNEI. This CDR3 contains 16 residues. The CDR3 DNA reads as TGTGCCAGCAGTGAGATGGAGAACCGGGGAGGGTCACCCCTCCACTTT. Translating gives CASSEMENRGGSPLHF.

The genes are TRBV28 and TRBJ1-5; D remains ambiguous. The germline V and J ends were trimmed by 2 bases and 3 bases, with 11 bases remaining between them. CDR1 and CDR2 (germline): MDHEN, SYDVKM. This CDR3 is built from 15 residues. The CDR3 coding sequence is TGTGCCAGCAGTTTACTTACCCCGGTCAATCAGCCCCAGCATTTT. Translation: CASSLLTPVNQPQHF.

The chain uses TRBV18 and TRBJ1-2; D gene ambiguous. Trimming removed 3 bases from V and 4 bases from J, with 15 bases in between. Per germline, CDR1 KGHSH and CDR2 LQKENI. The CDR3 is 15 residues long. This chain's CDR3 is CASSPGAGAGYGYTF. The CDR3 DNA is TGTGCCAGCTCACCCGGCGCGGGCGCGGGCTATGGCTACACCTTC. The complete variable domain, with remaining parts taken from reference TRBV18 and TRBJ1-2, reads NAGVMQNPRHLVRRRGQEARLRCSPMKGHSHVYWYRQLPEEGLKFMVYLQKENIIDESGMPKERFSAEFPKEGPSILRIQQVVRGDSAAYFCASSPGAGAGYGYTFGSGTRLTVV.

V gene TRBV6-4 combines with J gene TRBJ2-2; 9 positions agree with TRBD1. CDR3 size: 14 residues. Germline V lookup: CDR1 MRHNA, CDR2 SNTAGT. Germline trimming cut 6 bases from V and 5 bases from J; bases unmatched to any gene: 4. In DNA, the CDR3 is TGTGCCAGCAGGACAGGGGGAGAAACCGGGGAGCTGTTTTTT. This encodes CASRTGGETGELFF.

This sequence joins TRBV6-5 and TRBJ2-7; a weak D match, TRBD2 (5 bases). The CDR3 sequence is 14 residues long. Germline loops: CDR1 MNHEY, CDR2 SVGAGI. The germline V and J ends were trimmed by 3 bases and 3 bases, with 12 bases remaining between them. The CDR3 here is CASSYSSGIYEQYF. In DNA form, the CDR3 reads TGTGCCAGCAGTTATTCAAGCGGAATCTACGAGCAGTACTTC.

V is TRBV30 and J is TRBJ2-7, with TRBD1 as a possible D gene (7 bases). The CDR3 consists of 12 residues. V lost 5 bases to trimming and J lost 2 bases, with 10 bases between them. Germline V gene lookup returns CDR1 GTSNPN and CDR2 SVGIG (reference sequence). CDR3 amino acids: CAWARGAYEQYF. In DNA, the CDR3 is TGTGCCTGGGCCAGGGGGGCCTACGAGCAGTACTTC.

The V gene is TRBV7-2, the J gene TRBJ1-6; D gene ambiguous. V lost 5 bases, J lost 4 bases, and 6 bases lay in between. Germline V lookup: CDR1 SGHTA, CDR2 FQGNSA. This CDR3 has 13 amino acids. CDR3 loop: CASSQVYNSPLHF. As DNA, the CDR3 is TGTGCCAGCAGCCAGGTTTATAATTCACCCCTCCACTTT.

CDR3 amino acids: CASSHGQGWTEAFF. The CDR3 coding sequence is TGCGCCAGCAGCCACGGACAGGGTTGGACTGAAGCTTTCTTT. V is TRBV5-1 and J is TRBJ1-1, with TRBD1 identical over 8 bases. From germline, CDR1 is SGHRS and CDR2 YFSETQ. The trim removed 4 bases at V and 5 bases at J, leaving 7 bases unmatched. The CDR3 runs 14 residues.

The rearrangement links TRBV9 to TRBJ1-3; 7 bases match TRBD1. Trimming took 7 bases from V and 0 from J; bases not matched to a gene: 13. CDR1 and CDR2 (germline): SGDLS, YYNGEE. The length of the CDR3 is 17 residues. The DNA for the CDR3 is TGTGCCAGCGGTCGAAGACAGGGCCCCTCCTCTGGAAACACCATATATTTT. It translates to CASGRRQGPSSGNTIYF.

The table lists this clone with a count of one. The chain recombines TRBV5-4 with TRBJ2-3; 7 bases are shared with TRBD2. CDR1 is SGHNT and CDR2 is YYREEE in the germline V gene (reference sequence). The CDR3 has 13 amino acids. V shed 7 bases, J shed 1 base, and the junction held 3 bases outside the gene matches. The CDR3 loop is CASGREGTDTQYF. The CDR3 DNA follows: TGTGCCAGCGGGAGGGAGGGCACAGATACGCAGTATTTT. The whole variable domain, filled in from reference TRBV5-4 and TRBJ2-3, reads ETGVTQSPTHLIKTRGQQVTLRCSSQSGHNTVSWYQQALGQGPQFIFQYYREEENGRGNFPPRFSGLQFPNYSSELNVNALELDDSALYLCASGREGTDTQYFGPGTRLTVL.

This clone occurred once. This chain links TRBV11-2 with TRBJ2-2; 7 bases are shared with TRBD1. Germline V gene sequence: CDR1 SGHAT, CDR2 FQNNGV. The CDR3 is 16 amino acids. V lost 5 bases to trimming and J lost 2 bases; unmatched junction nucleotides: 8. CDR3 DNA: TGTGCCAGCAGCACGCCACAGGGGCGCAACACCGGGGAGCTGTTTTTT. It translates to CASSTPQGRNTGELFF.

This rearrangement joins TRBV6-2 or TRBV6-3 to TRBJ2-2, with D perhaps matching TRBD1 (5 bases). The germline V gene encodes CDR1 MNHEY and CDR2 SVGEGT. The CDR3 runs to 12 residues. V was shortened by 5 bases and J by 6 bases, with 7 bases between the two germline ends. The CDR3 region has the DNA TGTGCCAGCAGTAGGGGCGCCGGGGAGCTGTTTTTT. Its protein is CASSRGAGELFF.

The rearrangement uses TRBV5-6 and TRBJ2-2, with D possibly being TRBD2 (7 bases). Germline V gives CDR1 SGHDT, CDR2 YYEEEE. The length of the CDR3 is 15 residues. V was shortened by 1 base and J by 6 bases, with 13 bases between the two germline ends. The CDR3 nucleotides are TGTGCCAGCAGCTTGAGGGGGGGCCGGGCCGGGGAGCTGTTTTTT. It encodes CASSLRGGRAGELFF.

The V call is TRBV7-3, the J call TRBJ2-3; a possible D gene is TRBD2 (7 bases). This CDR3 has 15 residues. CDR1 and CDR2 from the germline V gene are SGHTA and FQGTGA. Trimming took off 5 bases at V and 2 bases at J, with 14 bases between the two ends. The CDR3 here is CASSTTGGYTDTQYF. The CDR3 DNA is TGTGCCAGCAGCACAACGGGGGGCTACACAGATACGCAGTATTTT. Using reference TRBV7-3 and TRBJ2-3 for the parts outside the CDR3, the full variable domain is GAGVSQTPSNKVTEKGKYVELRCDPISGHTALYWYRQSLGQGPEFLIYFQGTGAADDSGLPNDRFFAVRPEGSVSTLKIQRTERGDSAVYLCASSTTGGYTDTQYFGPGTRLTVL.

This clone has more than one count but fewer than ten. The chain joins TRBV3-1 (or the pseudogene TRBV3-2) to TRBJ1-2; D is unclear. This CDR3 is built from 13 residues. CDR1 is LGHDT, CDR2 YNNKEL, per germline (reference sequence). The germline V and J ends were trimmed by 6 bases and 0 bases, with 8 bases remaining between them. The CDR3 bases are TGTGCCAGCAGTCCACACACTAACTATGGCTACACCTTC. The encoded protein is CASSPHTNYGYTF.

The genes are TRBV19 and TRBJ2-7; D ambiguous. Germline lookup yields CDR1 LNHDA and CDR2 SQIVND (reference sequence). Trimming pared 2 bases from V and 3 bases from J, leaving 8 bases between. CDR3 length equals 13 residues. Here the CDR3 reads CASSINGGYEQYF. CDR3 sequence (DNA): TGTGCCAGTAGTATAAACGGCGGCTACGAGCAGTACTTC.

The chain uses TRBV12-3 or TRBV12-4 and TRBJ2-1; no reliable D call. Trimming took 7 bases from V and 12 from J, leaving 16 bases between them. The CDR3 spans 12 residues. DNA of the CDR3: TGTGCCAGCACACCCGCTAACGGTTTGCAGTTCTTC. This translates into CASTPANGLQFF.

The chain combines TRBV10-2 with TRBJ2-4; possibly TRBD1 for D (6 bases). V gave up 6 bases and J gave up 5 bases, with 11 bases separating them. This CDR3 has 13 residues. Germline V lookup: CDR1 WSHSY, CDR2 SAAADI. The CDR3 loop is CASSGDTENIQYF. The CDR3 region has the DNA TGCGCCAGCAGCGGGGACACTGAAAACATTCAGTACTTC.